Sequencing of this T cell receptor (beta chain) was carried out in a study of T cells in localized non-small cell lung cancer. Findings and caveats of the study: Peak T cell clonality was found in uninvolved adjacent lung, exceeding tumor. For the top 100 tumor clones, a median about 50 also appeared in adjacent lung.

TCRdb's table, derived via immunoSEQ multiplex PCR, lists solely in-frame clones and lacks some. The repertoire holds about 15,000 clones, with about 89% as singletons. Points on this clone: As yet, its antigen is unknown.

Material: peripheral blood mononuclear cells, obtained before any cancer treatment. This TCR was recovered from a male donor older than 55 with stage II lung adenocarcinoma.

The CDR3 here is CASSKGGAQPQHF. The DNA for the CDR3 is TGTGCCAGCAGCAAAGGGGGGGCCCAGCCCCAGCATTTT. The chain uses TRBV21-1 and TRBJ1-5. TRBV21-1 represents a pseudogene. This CDR3 is 13 amino acids long.